This record concerns one TCR beta chain sequence. This sample is drawn from a study of radiotherapy plus CTLA-4 blockade in lung cancer. Focal radiation plus CTLA-4 blockade with ipilimumab was administered to patients who had chemo-refractory metastatic non-small-cell lung cancer. Clones were sequenced by immunoSEQ multiplex PCR, and TCRdb holds only the in-frame ones, with some missing. The sample lists tens of thousands of clones, around nine tenths seen once, with over 15% in the top ten. The germline V gene encodes CDR1 LGHNA and CDR2 YSLEER. CDR3 length: 15 amino acids. V lost 1 base and J lost 1, with 9 bases in between.

The V gene is TRBV4-3, the J gene TRBJ2-3; unclear D gene. The source of this sequence is a human donor with non-small cell lung cancer that progressed on radiotherapy plus ipilimumab. The sequenced sample was peripheral blood, obtained from a patient treated with radiotherapy plus ipilimumab. DNA for the CDR3: TGCGCCAGCAGCCAAGGGCAATTAGGCACAGATACGCAGTATTTT. Amino acids: CASSQGQLGTDTQYF.